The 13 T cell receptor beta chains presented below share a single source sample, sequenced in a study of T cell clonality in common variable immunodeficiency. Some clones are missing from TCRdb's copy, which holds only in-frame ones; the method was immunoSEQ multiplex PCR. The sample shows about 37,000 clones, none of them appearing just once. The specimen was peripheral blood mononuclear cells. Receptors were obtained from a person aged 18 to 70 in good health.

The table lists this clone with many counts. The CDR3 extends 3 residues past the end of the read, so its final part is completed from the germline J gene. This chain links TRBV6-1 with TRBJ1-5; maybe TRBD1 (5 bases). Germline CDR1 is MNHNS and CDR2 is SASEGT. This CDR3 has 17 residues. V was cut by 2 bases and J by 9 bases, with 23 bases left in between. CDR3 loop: CASSERGWGGPIRPQHF. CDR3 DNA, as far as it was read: TGTGCCAGCAGTGAACGGGGGTGGGGGGGACCTATCCGGCCC.

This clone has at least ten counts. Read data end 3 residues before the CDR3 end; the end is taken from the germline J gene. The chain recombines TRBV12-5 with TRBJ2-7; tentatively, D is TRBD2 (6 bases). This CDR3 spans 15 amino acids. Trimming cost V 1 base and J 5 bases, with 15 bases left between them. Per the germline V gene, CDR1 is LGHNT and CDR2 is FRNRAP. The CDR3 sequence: CASGLEQRRGDEQYF. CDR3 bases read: TGTGCTAGTGGTTTGGAGCAGAGGCGGGGAGACGAG.

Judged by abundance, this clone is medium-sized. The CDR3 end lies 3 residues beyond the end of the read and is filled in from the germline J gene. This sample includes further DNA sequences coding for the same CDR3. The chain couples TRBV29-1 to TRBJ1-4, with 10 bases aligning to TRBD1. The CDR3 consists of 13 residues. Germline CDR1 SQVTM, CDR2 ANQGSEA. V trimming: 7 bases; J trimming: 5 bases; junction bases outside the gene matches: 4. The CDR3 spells CSASDRGNEKLFF. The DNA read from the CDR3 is TGCAGCGCCTCGGACAGGGGGAATGAAAAA.

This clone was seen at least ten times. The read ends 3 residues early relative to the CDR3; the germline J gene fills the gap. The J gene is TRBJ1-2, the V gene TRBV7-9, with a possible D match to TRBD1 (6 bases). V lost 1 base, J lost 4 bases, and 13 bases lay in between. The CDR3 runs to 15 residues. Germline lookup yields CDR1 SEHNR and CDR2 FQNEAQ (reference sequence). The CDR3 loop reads CASSLGQGLTYGYTF. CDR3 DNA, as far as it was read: TGTGCCAGCAGCTTAGGTCAGGGGCTTACCTATGGC.

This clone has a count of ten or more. CDR3 DNA (partial): TGTGCCAGCAGGCGGGAGGGCCAACACGAG. As protein: CASRREGQHE. The entire CDR3 reads CASRREGQHEQYF. The chain joins TRBV6-2 or TRBV6-3 to TRBJ2-7, with TRBD2 matching over 9 bases. The read finishes 3 residues shy of the CDR3 end, and the germline J gene is used to complete it. This CDR3 has 13 amino acids. Germline CDR1 reads MNHEY; CDR2 reads SVGEGT. The trim removed 6 bases at V and 5 bases at J, leaving 5 bases unmatched.

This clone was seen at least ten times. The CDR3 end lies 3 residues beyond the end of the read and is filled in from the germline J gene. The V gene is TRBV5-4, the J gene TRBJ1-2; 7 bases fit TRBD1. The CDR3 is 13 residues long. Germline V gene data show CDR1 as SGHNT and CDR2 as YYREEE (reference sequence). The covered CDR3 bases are TGTGCCAGCAGTCCCGACAGGGTAGGAGGC. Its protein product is CASSPDRVGG. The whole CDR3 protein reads CASSPDRVGGYTF.

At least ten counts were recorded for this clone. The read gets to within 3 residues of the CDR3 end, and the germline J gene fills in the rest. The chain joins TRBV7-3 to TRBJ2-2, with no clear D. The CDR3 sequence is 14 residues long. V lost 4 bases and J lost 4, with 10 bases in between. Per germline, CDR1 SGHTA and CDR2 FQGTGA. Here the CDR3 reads CASSSLRGTGELFF. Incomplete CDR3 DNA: TGTGCCAGCAGCTCCCTTCGAGGCACCGGGGAG.

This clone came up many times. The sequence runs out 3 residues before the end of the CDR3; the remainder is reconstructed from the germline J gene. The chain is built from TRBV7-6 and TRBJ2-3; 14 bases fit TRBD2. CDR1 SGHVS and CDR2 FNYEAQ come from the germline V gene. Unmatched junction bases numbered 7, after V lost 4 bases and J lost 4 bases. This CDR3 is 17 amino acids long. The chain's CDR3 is CASSSETSGGASDTQYF. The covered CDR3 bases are TGTGCCAGCAGCTCAGAGACTAGCGGGGGGGCCTCAGATACG.

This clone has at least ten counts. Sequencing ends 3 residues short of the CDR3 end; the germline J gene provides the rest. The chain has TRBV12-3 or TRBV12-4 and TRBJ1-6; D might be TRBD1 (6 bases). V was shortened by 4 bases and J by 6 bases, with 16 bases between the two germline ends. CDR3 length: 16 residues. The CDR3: CASSYSAGHPNSPLHF. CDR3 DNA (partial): TGTGCCAGCAGTTACTCTGCGGGACATCCTAATTCACCC.

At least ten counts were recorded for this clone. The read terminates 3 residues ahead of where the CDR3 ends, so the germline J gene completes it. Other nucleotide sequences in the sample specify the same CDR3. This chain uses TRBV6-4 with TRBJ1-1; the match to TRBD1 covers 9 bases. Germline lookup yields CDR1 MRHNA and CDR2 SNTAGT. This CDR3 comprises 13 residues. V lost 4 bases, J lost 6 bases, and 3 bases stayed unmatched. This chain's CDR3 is CASSADRGAEAFF. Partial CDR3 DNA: TGTGCCAGCAGTGCTGACAGGGGGGCTGAA.

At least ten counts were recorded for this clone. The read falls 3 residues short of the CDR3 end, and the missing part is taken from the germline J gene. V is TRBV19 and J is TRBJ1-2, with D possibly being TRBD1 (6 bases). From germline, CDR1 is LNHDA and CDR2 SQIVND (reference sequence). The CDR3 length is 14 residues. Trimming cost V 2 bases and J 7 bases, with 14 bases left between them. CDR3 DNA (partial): TGTGCCAGTAGTATACCACAGGGCGTTGCTGGC. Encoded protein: CASSIPQGVAG. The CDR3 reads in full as CASSIPQGVAGYTF.

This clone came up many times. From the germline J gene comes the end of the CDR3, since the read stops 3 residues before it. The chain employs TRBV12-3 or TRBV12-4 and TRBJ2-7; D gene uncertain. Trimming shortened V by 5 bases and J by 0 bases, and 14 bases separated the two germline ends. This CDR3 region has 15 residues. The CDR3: CASSRGPPSSYEQYF. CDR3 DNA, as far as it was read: TGTGCCAGCAGTAGAGGTCCACCCAGCTCCTACGAG.

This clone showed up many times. The sequenced part of the CDR3 DNA is TGTGCCAGCACGCTAGACCCGACCGCAGGGGGAGGAAGGTATGGC. Its translation: CASTLDPTAGGGRYG. The complete CDR3 protein is CASTLDPTAGGGRYGYTF. The chain joins TRBV9 to TRBJ1-2, with 7 bases lining up with TRBD1. The read ends 3 residues shy of where the CDR3 ends; the end is completed using the germline J gene. V lost 6 bases to trimming and J lost 5 bases; unmatched junction nucleotides: 22. This CDR3 spans 18 amino acids. Germline lookup yields CDR1 SGDLS and CDR2 YYNGEE.